This T cell receptor beta chain stems from a study of CD8+ T cells in alopecia areata. Extraction and reverse transcription of RNA yielded cDNA as the sequencing template. Profiled with immunoSEQ multiplex PCR; TCRdb holds only in-frame clones, not every one. The sample carries tens of thousands of clones, roughly three fifths recorded once. This clone was seen more than once but under ten times. CD4+ cells from five patients were sorted into CD25+CD127- cells. Germline lookup yields CDR1 SNHLY and CDR2 FYNNEI. V lost 0 bases, J lost 0 bases, and 3 bases stayed unmatched. The CDR3 sequence is 16 residues long.

The sequencing input was CD4+ Tregs sorted from blood. The TCR comes from a human donor with alopecia areata. The chain links TRBV2 to TRBJ2-3; TRBD1 matches 7 bases. The CDR3 loop is CASSEAGTVSTDTQYF. The CDR3 DNA reads TGTGCCAGCAGTGAAGCCGGGACAGTTAGCACAGATACGCAGTATTTT.